This T cell receptor beta chain was sequenced for a study of CD8+ T cells in alopecia areata. General observations from the study: Elevated clonality characterized lesional scalp relative to normal scalp, particularly in alopecia totalis/universalis.

As part of sample collection, lesional scalp punch biopsies and peripheral blood were taken from alopecia areata patients. A FACSAria was used to sort CD4+ and CD8+ T cells. These cells came from PBMCs. It was cDNA, reverse transcribed from extracted RNA, that served as the sequencing template. The data were produced by immunoSEQ multiplex PCR, yet TCRdb's version contains in-frame clones alone and is incomplete. The top ten hold around 0.44% of the sample, which has fewer than 250,000 clones, around 62% seen once. Comments on this clone: Its target is not known.

This CDR3 is 13 amino acids long. Germline V gene sequence: CDR1 SQVTM, CDR2 ANQGSEA. V gave up 5 bases and J gave up 0 bases, with 8 bases separating them. Sample: CD4+ T cells sorted from blood, taken at week 0. The J gene is TRBJ2-1, the V gene TRBV29-1, with D unclear. The TCR originated in a human donor with alopecia areata. For the CDR3, the DNA is TGCAGCGTTTGGACGAGCTCCTACAATGAGCAGTTCTTC. Its protein is CSVWTSSYNEQFF.